One and the same sample provided the 13 T cell receptor beta chains below, sequenced in a study of T cell changes during pregnancy in multiple sclerosis. Profiling relied on immunoSEQ multiplex PCR, and the TCRdb table lists in-frame clones only, not all of them. The sample has under 70,000 clones; about nine tenths are singletons. Sequenced material: CD4+ T cells from peripheral blood mononuclear cells, taken after pregnancy. These receptors came from a female donor with multiple sclerosis, enrolled in a pregnancy study.

The chain links TRBV4-2 to TRBJ2-1; tentatively, D is TRBD2 (6 bases). CDR3 size: 18 residues. Per germline, CDR1 LGHNA and CDR2 YNFKEQ. V was trimmed by 0 bases and J by 3 bases, leaving 18 bases between them. Here the CDR3 reads CASSQEGSGLGYYNEQFF. CDR3 in DNA: TGTGCCAGCAGCCAAGAGGGGTCGGGACTGGGGTACTACAATGAGCAGTTCTTC.

The chain is built from TRBV7-3 and TRBJ2-3; D not certain. CDR3 length: 14 amino acids. Per the germline V gene, CDR1 is SGHTA and CDR2 is FQGTGA. Trimming removed 2 bases at V and 3 bases at J, with 9 bases between. Written as DNA, the CDR3 is TGTGCCAGCAGCTTAGAGCTGGTAACAGATACGCAGTATTTT. As protein: CASSLELVTDTQYF. The full variable domain, with the rest looked up from reference TRBV7-3 and TRBJ2-3, is GAGVSQTPSNKVTEKGKYVELRCDPISGHTALYWYRQSLGQGPEFLIYFQGTGAADDSGLPNDRFFAVRPEGSVSTLKIQRTERGDSAVYLCASSLELVTDTQYFGPGTRLTVL.

The chain uses TRBV5-6 and TRBJ1-1, with D unresolved. V was clipped by 1 base and J by 3 bases, with 10 bases between them. This CDR3 is built from 14 residues. Germline loops: CDR1 SGHDT, CDR2 YYEEEE. The CDR3 loop reads CASSLYVLHTEAFF. Here the CDR3 DNA reads TGTGCCAGCAGCTTGTATGTACTTCACACTGAAGCTTTCTTT.

Only one count was recorded for this clone. The chain recombines TRBV5-4 with TRBJ1-4; D remains unclear. This CDR3 has 15 amino acids. Trimming cost V 4 bases and J 5 bases, with 15 bases left between them. Germline CDR1 reads SGHNT; CDR2 reads YYREEE (reference sequence). CDR3 nucleotide sequence: TGTGCCAGCAGCCGGAACCGGGAGGTCAATGAAAAACTGTTTTTT. Translating gives CASSRNREVNEKLFF. Drawing the rest from reference TRBV5-4 and TRBJ1-4, the complete variable domain is ETGVTQSPTHLIKTRGQQVTLRCSSQSGHNTVSWYQQALGQGPQFIFQYYREEENGRGNFPPRFSGLQFPNYSSELNVNALELDDSALYLCASSRNREVNEKLFFGSGTQLSVL.

The chain is built from TRBV5-1 and TRBJ2-7; perhaps TRBD1 as D (6 bases). Germline CDR1 reads SGHRS; CDR2 reads YFSETQ. V lost 0 bases, J lost 2 bases, and 9 bases lay in between. This CDR3 comprises 14 residues. The CDR3 coding sequence is TGCGCCAGCAGCTTGGCCAGGGGCGCCTACGAGCAGTACTTC. Amino acids: CASSLARGAYEQYF.

Of note for this clone: The sample holds other DNA sequences that translate to the same CDR3. The chain employs TRBV28 and TRBJ1-2; D gene uncertain. Looked up from germline, CDR1 is MDHEN and CDR2 is SYDVKM. CDR3 size: 12 residues. Trimming left V 3 bases short and J 2 bases short, with 4 bases between. Here the CDR3 DNA reads TGTGCCAGCAGTTTTTTAAACTATGGCTACACCTTC. This codes for CASSFLNYGYTF.

This chain joins TRBV10-2 and TRBJ1-1; D might be TRBD1 (6 bases). This CDR3 comprises 17 residues. Germline V lookup: CDR1 WSHSY, CDR2 SAAADI. V dropped 6 bases and J dropped 0 bases, with 20 bases sitting between them. In nucleotides, the CDR3 is TGCGCCAGCAGGGCTCATGGGGTGGGGGCTGTGAACACTGAAGCTTTCTTT. Translation: CASRAHGVGAVNTEAFF.

CDR3 DNA sequence: TGTGCCAGCAGCGTAGGCAGGGGGCGTTGGGAGCAGTACTTC. It codes for CASSVGRGRWEQYF. This chain links TRBV9 with TRBJ2-7; 8 positions match TRBD1. The V gene's germline CDR1 is SGDLS and CDR2 YYNGEE. With V trimmed by 0 bases and J by 7 bases, 6 bases remained unmatched. The CDR3 totals 14 residues.

In its sample, this clone was seen a few times. This sequence joins TRBV7-2 and TRBJ2-1; possible D gene TRBD2, 5 bases. V shed 4 bases and J shed 7 bases, with 14 bases lying between them. The CDR3 contains 14 residues. Germline CDR1 SGHTA, CDR2 FQGNSA. CDR3 amino acids: CASSSRVTDNEQFF. CDR3 DNA: TGTGCCAGCAGCTCGCGGGTGACGGATAATGAGCAGTTCTTC.

The rearrangement links TRBV25-1 to TRBJ1-1; D gene uncertain. V lost 2 bases, J lost 1 base, and 11 bases lay in between. CDR1 and CDR2 from the germline V gene are MGHDK and SYGVNS. There are 15 residues in the CDR3. The CDR3 reads CASSEGPGRNTEAFF. As DNA, the CDR3 is TGTGCCAGCAGTGAAGGGCCTGGCAGGAACACTGAAGCTTTCTTT.

A few counts support this clone. V and J are TRBV14 and TRBJ1-6; 9 nucleotides align to TRBD1. V dropped 6 bases and J dropped 7; count of bases not matched to a gene: 10. Looked up from germline, CDR1 is SGHDN and CDR2 is FVKESK. This CDR3 region has 16 residues. As DNA, the CDR3 is TGTGCCAGCAGTTCCTTTGGGGACAGGGTGAATTCACCCCTCCACTTT. Translation gives CASSSFGDRVNSPLHF. Drawing the rest from reference TRBV14 and TRBJ1-6, the complete variable domain is EAGVTQFPSHSVIEKGQTVTLRCDPISGHDNLYWYRRVMGKEIKFLLHFVKESKQDESGMPNNRFLAERTGGTYSTLKVQPAELEDSGVYFCASSSFGDRVNSPLHFGNGTRLTVT.

The genes are TRBV7-2 and TRBJ2-5; 13 nucleotides align to TRBD2. Germline V lookup: CDR1 SGHTA, CDR2 FQGNSA. The CDR3 extends over 16 amino acids. After removal of 1 base from V and 4 bases from J, the junction contained 3 bases not matched to a gene. DNA of the CDR3: TGTGCCAGCAGCTTAGGACTAGCGGGGGGTGGAGAGACCCAGTACTTC. Its protein is CASSLGLAGGGETQYF.

The chain employs TRBV19 and TRBJ2-1, with D possibly being TRBD2 (6 bases). There are 14 residues in the CDR3. Germline V CDR1 and CDR2: LNHDA, SQIVND (reference sequence). V was cut by 4 bases and J by 9 bases, with 16 bases left in between. This CDR3 reads CASSNSLASGEQFF. Here the CDR3 DNA reads TGTGCCAGTAGTAATTCCCTAGCGTCGGGTGAGCAGTTCTTC.